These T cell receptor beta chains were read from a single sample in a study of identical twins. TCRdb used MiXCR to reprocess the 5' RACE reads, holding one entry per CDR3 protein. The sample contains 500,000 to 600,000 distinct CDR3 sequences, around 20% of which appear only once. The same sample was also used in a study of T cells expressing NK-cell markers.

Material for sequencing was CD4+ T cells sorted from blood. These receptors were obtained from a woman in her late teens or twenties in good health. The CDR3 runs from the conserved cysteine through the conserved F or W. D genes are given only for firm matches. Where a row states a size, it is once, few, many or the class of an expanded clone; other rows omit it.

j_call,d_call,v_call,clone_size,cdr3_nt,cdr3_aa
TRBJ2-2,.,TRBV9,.,TGTGCCAGCAGCGTCGGAATAGCGGCGTTAACCGGGGAGCTGTTTTTT,CASSVGIAALTGELFF
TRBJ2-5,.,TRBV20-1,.,TGCAGTGCTAGATTCCTCCGGAGGTATGGAGAGACCCAGTACTTC,CSARFLRRYGETQYF
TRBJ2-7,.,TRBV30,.,TGTGCCTGGAGTCGACTAACCTACGAGCAGTACTTC,CAWSRLTYEQYF
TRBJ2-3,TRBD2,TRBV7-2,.,TGTGCCAGCAGCTTATCCCGACTAGCCGCAGATACGCAGTATTTT,CASSLSRLAADTQYF
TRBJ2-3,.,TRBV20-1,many,TGCAGTGCTAGGGTTAGCACAGATACGCAGTATTTT,CSARVSTDTQYF
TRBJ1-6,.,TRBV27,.,TGTGCCAGCAGTTTTCGGCAGGGTAATTCACCCCTCCACTTT,CASSFRQGNSPLHF
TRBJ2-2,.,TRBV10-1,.,TGCGCCAGTACAACTATCCCGGGGAACACCGGGGAGCTGTTTTTT,CASTTIPGNTGELFF
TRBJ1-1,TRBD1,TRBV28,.,TGTGCCAGCTCACAACCGGGACAGGGGGCCCCGCCTGACTTT,CASSQPGQGAPPDF
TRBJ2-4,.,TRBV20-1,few,TGCAGTGCTAGAGTTATAGCCAAAAACATTCAGTACTTC,CSARVIAKNIQYF
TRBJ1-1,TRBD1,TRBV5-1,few,TGCGCCAGCAGCATGGGACAGCCAACCAGGATGAACACTGAAGCTTTCTTT,CASSMGQPTRMNTEAFF
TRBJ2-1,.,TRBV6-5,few,TGTGCCAGCAGTTACCGGGGTCGGGCGGGCAATGAGCAGTTCTTC,CASSYRGRAGNEQFF
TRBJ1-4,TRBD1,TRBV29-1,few,TGCAGCGGCGCTCGGACAGGTGATAATGAAAAACTGTTTTTT,CSGARTGDNEKLFF
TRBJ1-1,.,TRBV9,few,TGTGCCAGCAGCGAATACAACCGGGCCGATGAAGCTTTCTTT,CASSEYNRADEAFF
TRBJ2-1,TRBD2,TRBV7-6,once,TGTGCCAGCAGCTCCCCAGCGATACTAGCGGGAGCCTACAATGAGCAGTTCTTC,CASSSPAILAGAYNEQFF
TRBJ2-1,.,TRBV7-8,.,TGTGCCAGCAGCCATAGGCTAGGTGAGCAGTTCTTC,CASSHRLGEQFF
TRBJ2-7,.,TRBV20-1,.,TGCAGTGCCATAGAGACAGACTCCTACGAGCAGTACTTC,CSAIETDSYEQYF
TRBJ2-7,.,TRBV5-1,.,TGCGCCAGCTGCTTAAGTCTGCTAGGGACACACGAGCAGTACTTC,CASCLSLLGTHEQYF
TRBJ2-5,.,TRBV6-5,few,TGTGCCAGCAGTTACAGGCAGGGCGCCTGGGGGACCCAGTACTTC,CASSYRQGAWGTQYF
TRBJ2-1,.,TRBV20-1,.,TGCAGTGCTAGAAGCCAGCATGAGCAGTTCTTC,CSARSQHEQFF
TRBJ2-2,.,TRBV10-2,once,TGCGCCAGCATAGCGGCCGGGGAGCTGTTTTTT,CASIAAGELFF
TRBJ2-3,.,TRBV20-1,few,TGCAGTGCTAAGGGGGGGAGCACAGATACGCAGTATTTT,CSAKGGSTDTQYF
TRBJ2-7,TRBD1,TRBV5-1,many,TGCGCCAGCAGTTTTCGACAGGGCGCCGAGCAGTACTTC,CASSFRQGAEQYF
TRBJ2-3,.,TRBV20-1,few,TGCAGTGCTAGAGTAGGCACAGATACGCAGTATTTT,CSARVGTDTQYF
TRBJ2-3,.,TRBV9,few,TGTGCCAGCAGCGTCTCAGGGTCAGTCAGAGATACGCAGTATTTT,CASSVSGSVRDTQYF
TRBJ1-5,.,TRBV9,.,TGTGCCAGCAGCGCCGGCCCGGGGGAAGAACAGCCCCAGCATTTT,CASSAGPGEEQPQHF
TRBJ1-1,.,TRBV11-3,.,TGTGCCAGCAGCTTAGCTGGACAGATGAACACTGAAGCTTTCTTT,CASSLAGQMNTEAFF
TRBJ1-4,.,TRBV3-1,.,TGTGCCAGCAGCCAAGATAGGCATCCCCTGGGTGGAAAACTGTTTTTT,CASSQDRHPLGGKLFF
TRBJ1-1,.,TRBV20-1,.,TGCAGTGCTAGTTCGGGGCCGGGAAACACTGAAGCTTTCTTT,CSASSGPGNTEAFF
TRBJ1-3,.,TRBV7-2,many,TGTGCCAGCAGCTTAGAGGCAGGGGGAAACACCATATATTTT,CASSLEAGGNTIYF
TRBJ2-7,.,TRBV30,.,TGTGCCTGGAGTCGAGGTCCCTACTACGAGCAGTACTTC,CAWSRGPYYEQYF
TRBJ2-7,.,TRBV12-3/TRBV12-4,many,TGTGCCAGCAGACTCCGGGACGGCCCCTACGAGCAGTACTTC,CASRLRDGPYEQYF
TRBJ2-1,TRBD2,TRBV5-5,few,TGTGCCAGCAGCCACGGGACTAGCGGGAGAGGTGAGCAGTTCTTC,CASSHGTSGRGEQFF
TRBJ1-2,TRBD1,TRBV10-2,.,TGCGCCAGCAGTGAGCCCCCGACAGGGTTAGATGGCTACACCTTC,CASSEPPTGLDGYTF
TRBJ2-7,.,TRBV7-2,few,TGTGCCAGCAGCTCTCACAGCAACTACGAGCAGTACTTC,CASSSHSNYEQYF
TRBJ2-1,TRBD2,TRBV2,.,TGTACCAGCAGTCCCAACATACTAGCGGGAGTTAACGTTTACAATGAGCAGTTCTTC,CTSSPNILAGVNVYNEQFF
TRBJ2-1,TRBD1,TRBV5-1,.,TGCGCCAGCAGCCTTCCGACAGGGAGTTTTGGTGAGCAGTTCTTC,CASSLPTGSFGEQFF
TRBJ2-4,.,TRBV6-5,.,TGTGCCAGCAGTTTCTCTTTGGGACCCTACAACATTCAGTACTTC,CASSFSLGPYNIQYF
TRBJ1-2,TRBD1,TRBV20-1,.,TGCAGTGCTACGGACAGGGACAACTATGGCTACACCTTC,CSATDRDNYGYTF
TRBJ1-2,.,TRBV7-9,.,TGTGCCAGCAGCCTGACTGGGCGGAGCTACACCTTC,CASSLTGRSYTF
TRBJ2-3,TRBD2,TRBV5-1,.,TGCGCCAGCAGCTTGTCGGGGGGACGCACAGATACGCAGTATTTT,CASSLSGGRTDTQYF
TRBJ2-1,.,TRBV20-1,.,TGCAGTGCTAGTGAGACTGGCCTAACCTACAATGAGCAGTTCTTC,CSASETGLTYNEQFF
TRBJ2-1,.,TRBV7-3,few,TGTGCCAGCAGCTCGACTATCACCGGAGGTGAGCAGTTCTTC,CASSSTITGGEQFF
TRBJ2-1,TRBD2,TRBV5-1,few,TGCGCCAGCAGCCCCCTTCAGGATAGCGGGGGTTACAATGAGCAGTTCTTC,CASSPLQDSGGYNEQFF
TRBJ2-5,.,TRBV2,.,TGTGCCAGCAGCGCTGGGGAAACAGGGACCCAGTACTTC,CASSAGETGTQYF
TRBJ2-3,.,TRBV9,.,TGTGCCAGCAGCGTAGAATCCGCTTTGGATACGCAGTATTTT,CASSVESALDTQYF
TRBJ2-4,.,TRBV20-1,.,TGCAGTGCTAGGGGATTTCGGCCGGGGGACATTCAGTACTTC,CSARGFRPGDIQYF
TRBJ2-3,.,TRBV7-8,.,TGTGCCAGCAGCAATAAGCGAGTCTCTCCCACAGATACGCAGTATTTT,CASSNKRVSPTDTQYF
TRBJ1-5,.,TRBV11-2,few,TGTGCCAGCAGCTTATCCAGCCATCAGCCCCAGCATTTT,CASSLSSHQPQHF
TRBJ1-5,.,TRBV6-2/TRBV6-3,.,TGTGCCAGCTCTAGTAGGTTTGTGGATCAGCCCCAGCATTTT,CASSSRFVDQPQHF
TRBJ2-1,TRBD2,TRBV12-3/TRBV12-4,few,TGTGCCAGCAGTTTATCCGAAGCGGGGAACAATGAGCAGTTCTTC,CASSLSEAGNNEQFF
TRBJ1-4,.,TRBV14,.,TGTGCCAGCAGTCGTCCACCAGCTCCAACTAATGAAAAACTGTTTTTT,CASSRPPAPTNEKLFF
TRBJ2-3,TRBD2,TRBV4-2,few,TGTGCCAGCAGTCGGGGACTAGCGGCGGAGTATTTT,CASSRGLAAEYF
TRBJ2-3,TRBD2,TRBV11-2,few,TGTGCCAGCAGCCGAGGACTAGCGGGAACGTGGGATACGCAGTATTTT,CASSRGLAGTWDTQYF
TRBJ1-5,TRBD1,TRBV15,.,TGTGCCACCAGCAGAGATCCGAAAGGACAGGGTTCCAATCAGCCCCAGCATTTT,CATSRDPKGQGSNQPQHF
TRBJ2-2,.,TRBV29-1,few,TGCAGCGTTACTTGGACGTACACCGGGGAGCTGTTTTTT,CSVTWTYTGELFF
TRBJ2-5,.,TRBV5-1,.,TGCGCCAGCGGTACAGGGACTCCGCAAGAGACCCAGTACTTC,CASGTGTPQETQYF
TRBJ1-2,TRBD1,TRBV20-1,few,TGCAGTGCCCCGACAGGGACGTATGGCTACACCTTC,CSAPTGTYGYTF